A single sample is the source of the 32 T cell receptor beta chains below, sequenced in a study of regulatory T cells in long-lasting Graves disease. Library construction for TCR beta used iRepertoire HTBI primers and Arm-PCR of CDR3 regions. TCRdb independently ran MiXCR on the multiplex PCR reads; one entry per CDR3 protein. The data contain about 620,000 distinct CDR3 sequences, roughly 16% of them seen just once; the ten biggest clones take up 15% to 20%. Time point denoted: newly diagnosed GD, antithyroid drugs for less than 3 months. From PBMCs, RNA was extracted and then used to make the TCR library. In addition, the sample was reused for a study of T cells in Graves' hyperthyroidism and ophthalmopathy.

The input for sequencing was peripheral blood mononuclear cells (PBMCs), taken at new diagnosis, from a patient treated with antithyroid drugs. Receptors originate from a woman aged 30 to 39 with Graves disease.

This chain uses TRBV7-9 with TRBJ1-2; TRBD1 agrees at 7 bases. Per germline, CDR1 SEHNR and CDR2 FQNEAQ (reference sequence). After removal of 5 bases from V and 8 bases from J, the junction contained 11 bases not matched to a gene. The CDR3 is made up of 14 amino acids. The DNA of the CDR3 is TGTGCCAGCAGCACGCAAGGGGGCTTGGTAGGCTACACCTTC. It is translated as CASSTQGGLVGYTF.

This clonotype occurred many times. The V and J genes are TRBV7-3 and TRBJ2-1; 9 bases fit TRBD1. V was pared by 5 bases and J by 6 bases, with 8 bases of the junction left unmatched. The CDR3 extends over 15 amino acids. Germline V gives CDR1 SGHTA, CDR2 FQGTGA. Here the CDR3 reads CASSQFRTGANEQFF. The CDR3 nucleotides are TGTGCCAGCAGCCAATTCCGGACAGGGGCCAATGAGCAGTTCTTC.

This clonotype came up many times. J is TRBJ1-6 and V is TRBV27; TRBD1 matches at 7 bases. The length of the CDR3 is 16 residues. The germline V gene encodes CDR1 MNHEY and CDR2 SMNVEV (reference sequence). J gave up 8 bases and V 5 bases, and 12 bases lay outside the gene matches. CDR3 protein: CASSPYRGPVDSPLHF. The CDR3 DNA sequence: TGTGCCAGCAGTCCCTACAGGGGCCCCGTTGATTCACCCCTCCACTTT.

The chain employs TRBV19 and TRBJ2-3, with 7 bases fitting TRBD2. CDR3 length: 16 residues. The junction had 11 bases not matched to a gene; V was cut back by 2 bases and J by 6 bases. Germline assignment: CDR1 LNHDA and CDR2 SQIVND (reference sequence). The CDR3 nucleotides read TGTGCCAGTAGTATAACTCGCGGGAGTGGTCTTGATACGCAGTATTTT. Residues: CASSITRGSGLDTQYF.

This chain uses TRBV20-1 with TRBJ2-2, with D possibly being TRBD1 (6 bases). CDR1 and CDR2 (germline): DFQATT, SNEGSKA (reference sequence). The CDR3 sequence is 16 residues long. The germline V and J ends were trimmed by 0 bases and 2 bases, with 13 bases remaining between them. The CDR3: CSARDPGRGNTGELFF. CDR3 DNA: TGCAGTGCTAGAGATCCGGGCAGGGGAAACACCGGGGAGCTGTTTTTT.

V gene TRBV28 combines with J gene TRBJ2-7; 7 bases line up with TRBD1. V dropped 4 bases and J dropped 0; count of bases not matched to a gene: 9. This CDR3 contains 16 residues. CDR1 MDHEN and CDR2 SYDVKM come from the germline V gene. Here the CDR3 DNA reads TGTGCCAGCAGTTCTACTCCGGGACAGAGCTCCTACGAGCAGTACTTC. This encodes CASSSTPGQSSYEQYF.

This clonotype has a count of ten or more. The chain employs TRBV11-2 and TRBJ2-1, with TRBD2 identical over 8 bases. The CDR3 sequence is 16 residues long. With V trimmed by 1 base and J by 4 bases, 6 bases remained unmatched. CDR1 is SGHAT and CDR2 is FQNNGV in the germline V gene. The CDR3 loop is CASSLGPSGRYNEQFF. In DNA, the CDR3 is TGTGCCAGCAGCTTAGGTCCAAGCGGGAGATACAATGAGCAGTTCTTC.

This clonotype appeared many times. The chain recombines TRBV6-1 with TRBJ1-5, with 7 bases identical to TRBD1. Germline trimming cut 6 bases from V and 7 bases from J; bases unmatched to any gene: 18. CDR1 is MNHNS and CDR2 is SASEGT in the germline V gene. The CDR3 length is 17 residues. The CDR3 region is CASSLGEGRGQFQPQHF. Here the CDR3 DNA reads TGTGCCAGCAGCCTGGGGGAAGGAAGGGGACAGTTCCAGCCCCAGCATTTT.

V gene TRBV28 combines with J gene TRBJ1-2; 11 bases align to TRBD1. The CDR3 is made up of 15 amino acids. The germline V gene encodes CDR1 MDHEN and CDR2 SYDVKM. With V trimmed by 5 bases and J by 9 bases, 11 bases remained unmatched. The CDR3 here is CASSIPRDRGVRYTF. CDR3 bases: TGTGCCAGCAGTATCCCCCGGGACAGGGGGGTGCGCTACACCTTC.

This clonotype has just one count. J is TRBJ1-2 and V is TRBV4-1; the D gene is possibly TRBD1 (5 bases). In germline, CDR1 is MGHRA, CDR2 YSYEKL. V was clipped by 0 bases and J by 1 base, with 12 bases between them. The length of the CDR3 is 16 residues. The CDR3 sequence: CASSQDPGRDNYGYTF. The CDR3 region has the DNA TGCGCCAGCAGCCAAGATCCGGGGCGGGATAACTATGGCTACACCTTC.

Many counts were recorded for this clonotype. V and J are TRBV2 and TRBJ1-3; D unresolved. The CDR3 is 14 amino acids. The V gene lost 5 bases and the J gene lost 0 bases, with 8 bases spanning the gap. CDR1 and CDR2 (germline): SNHLY, FYNNEI. The CDR3 sequence: CASSTRSSGNTIYF. In DNA form, the CDR3 reads TGTGCCAGCAGTACCCGGAGCTCTGGAAACACCATATATTTT.

There are many counts of this clonotype. In nucleotides, the CDR3 is TGTGCCAGCAGCCTCATGGGCGGGAACACAGATACGCAGTATTTT. Translated, it gives CASSLMGGNTDTQYF. V gene TRBV7-2 combines with J gene TRBJ2-3, with D possibly being TRBD2 (6 bases). This CDR3 has 15 amino acids. Trimming shortened V by 5 bases and J by 2 bases, and 14 bases separated the two germline ends. Looked up from germline, CDR1 is SGHTA and CDR2 is FQGNSA.

This clonotype was counted at least ten times. V usage is TRBV25-1 and J usage is TRBJ2-7, with 7 bases fitting TRBD1. V dropped 6 bases and J dropped 2; count of bases not matched to a gene: 4. The CDR3 loop spans 13 amino acids. Germline V gene data show CDR1 as MGHDK and CDR2 as SYGVNS. CDR3 amino acids: CASRLGQTYEQYF. CDR3 DNA sequence: TGTGCCAGCAGGTTGGGACAGACCTACGAGCAGTACTTC.

The rearrangement joins TRBV29-1 to TRBJ2-1, with 8 nucleotides matching TRBD2. From germline, CDR1 is SQVTM and CDR2 ANQGSEA. Losses at the gene ends were 3 bases for V and 4 bases for J; bases not matched to a gene: 11. The CDR3 totals 16 residues. The CDR3, as DNA: TGCAGCGTTGAGGGCGCGGGAGGCATACCATACAATGAGCAGTTCTTC. Translation gives CSVEGAGGIPYNEQFF.

This clonotype was recorded many times. The chain employs TRBV10-2 and TRBJ2-7; maybe TRBD2 (6 bases). Germline V gives CDR1 WSHSY, CDR2 SAAADI. The CDR3 runs to 14 residues. The V end lost 2 bases, the J end lost 4 bases, and 12 bases lay between the germline ends. The CDR3 DNA is TGCGCCAGCAGTGAGCCAGCGGGTGTGTACGAGCAGTACTTC. This gives the protein CASSEPAGVYEQYF.

This clonotype occurred many times. The chain employs TRBV10-3 and TRBJ1-5; D call uncertain. Germline V CDR1 and CDR2: ENHRY, SYGVKD. V dropped 4 bases and J dropped 4 bases, with 11 bases sitting between them. There are 14 residues in the CDR3. CDR3 protein: CAISASTGNQPQHF. CDR3 nucleotide sequence: TGTGCCATCAGTGCGAGTACCGGGAATCAGCCCCAGCATTTT.

The genes are TRBV5-8 and TRBJ2-5; D ambiguous. From germline, CDR1 is SGHTS and CDR2 YDEGEE. The CDR3 has 17 amino acids. Trimming shortened V by 0 bases and J by 4 bases, and 19 bases separated the two germline ends. CDR3 nucleotides: TGTGCCAGCAGCTTGGGTCCGGCCAAAGGGCCTGTAGAGACCCAGTACTTC. This codes for CASSLGPAKGPVETQYF.

A few counts support this clonotype. The rearrangement joins TRBV14 to TRBJ2-7; possibly TRBD2 for D (5 bases). Per the germline V gene, CDR1 is SGHDN and CDR2 is FVKESK. V dropped 1 base and J dropped 1 base, with 17 bases sitting between them. CDR3 length: 17 amino acids. The CDR3 DNA reads TGTGCCAGCAGCCAAGGACCGAGGGTCTTCGGATCCTACGAGCAGTACTTC. Encoded protein: CASSQGPRVFGSYEQYF.

The chain is built from TRBV6-1 and TRBJ1-1; D may be TRBD1 (5 bases). The germline gives CDR1 MNHNS, CDR2 SASEGT. The CDR3 runs 13 residues. The V end was cut by 7 bases, the J end by 5 bases, with 14 bases between. The CDR3 nucleotides are TGTGCCAGCAAGTTGGGGCGAGGGACTGAAGCTTTCTTT. Protein sequence: CASKLGRGTEAFF.

The chain carries TRBV7-2 and TRBJ2-1; tentatively, D is TRBD2 (7 bases). V was cut by 5 bases and J by 1 base, with 21 bases left in between. Germline CDR1 and CDR2: SGHTA and FQGNSA. The CDR3 is made up of 18 amino acids. This CDR3 is CASSLQGGRTRSYNEQFF. The CDR3 DNA sequence: TGTGCCAGCAGCCTCCAAGGGGGGCGGACTAGGTCCTACAATGAGCAGTTCTTC.

A remark on this clonotype: One junction end disagrees with the germline gene, perhaps due to a read error. V usage is TRBV6-5 and J usage is TRBJ1-5; D unclear. This CDR3 spans 15 amino acids. Germline V lookup: CDR1 MNHEY, CDR2 SVGAGI. CDR3 sequence (DNA): TGTGCCAGCGGTTACTCAAGAAATAGCAATCAGCCCCAGCATTTT. Translation gives CASGYSRNSNQPQHF.

This clonotype was found many times. This chain connects TRBV27 to TRBJ2-2; no clear D gene. CDR3 size: 16 residues. Germline V gene lookup returns CDR1 MNHEY and CDR2 SMNVEV (reference sequence). Deletions cut 4 bases from V and 0 bases from J, with 12 bases between. The CDR3, as DNA: TGTGCCAGCAGTTGGGTCGGCGCTGCGAACACCGGGGAGCTGTTTTTT. Translated, it gives CASSWVGAANTGELFF.

V is TRBV28 and J is TRBJ1-1; D gene uncertain. V dropped 4 bases and J dropped 4 bases, with 16 bases sitting between them. The germline gives CDR1 MDHEN, CDR2 SYDVKM. This CDR3 has 15 residues. The CDR3 DNA is TGTGCCAGCAGTTCTTGGACGGTTGTGACCACTGAAGCTTTCTTT. Translated, it gives CASSSWTVVTTEAFF.

This chain connects TRBV9 to TRBJ2-3; D may be TRBD2 (6 bases). The length of the CDR3 is 16 residues. CDR1 is SGDLS and CDR2 is YYNGEE in the germline V gene. Trimming took off 2 bases at V and 0 bases at J, with 13 bases between the two ends. The chain's CDR3 is CASSVVGGASTDTQYF. Here the CDR3 DNA reads TGTGCCAGCAGCGTGGTCGGAGGGGCCAGCACAGATACGCAGTATTTT.

This clonotype was observed many times. This chain uses TRBV12-3 or TRBV12-4 with TRBJ1-1; 10 bases are a match to TRBD1. The CDR3 spans 16 residues. V lost 3 bases, J lost 0 bases, and 4 bases stayed unmatched. The CDR3 sequence is CASSLTGGAMNTEAFF. The CDR3 DNA is TGTGCCAGCAGTTTGACAGGGGGCGCAATGAACACTGAAGCTTTCTTT.

This clonotype has ten or more counts. The chain has TRBV2 and TRBJ1-2; D unclear. Trimming cost V 6 bases and J 1 base, with 18 bases left between them. Germline loops: CDR1 SNHLY, CDR2 FYNNEI. The CDR3 has 16 residues. The CDR3 here is CASSVMLRAVNYGYTF. The CDR3 DNA reads as TGTGCCAGCAGCGTGATGCTCCGGGCCGTTAACTATGGCTACACCTTC.

This clonotype has a count of ten or more. CDR3 sequence: CATSDPGSPTETQYF. The DNA for the CDR3 is TGTGCCACCAGTGACCCCGGCAGCCCGACAGAGACCCAGTACTTC. The rearrangement joins TRBV24-1 to TRBJ2-5; D call uncertain. The CDR3 loop spans 15 amino acids. Looked up from germline, CDR1 is KGHDR and CDR2 is SFDVKD. The germline V and J ends were trimmed by 4 bases and 4 bases, with 15 bases remaining between them.

This clonotype was seen many times. The chain links TRBV6-5 to TRBJ2-7; D is ambiguous. Per the germline V gene, CDR1 is MNHEY and CDR2 is SVGAGI. The V and J ends lost 2 bases and 3 bases respectively, with 11 bases between them. The CDR3 extends over 14 amino acids. CDR3 nucleotide sequence: TGTGCCAGCAGTTACGACCCGGAACTCTACGAGCAGTACTTC. Translated: CASSYDPELYEQYF.

This clonotype occurred many times. The chain employs TRBV28 and TRBJ2-7; D is unclear. This CDR3 is 12 amino acids long. V was cut by 7 bases and J by 1 base, with 8 bases left in between. Germline V gene data show CDR1 as MDHEN and CDR2 as SYDVKM. The CDR3 DNA follows: TGTGCCAGCAATGGCAGGTCCTACGAGCAGTACTTC. Its translation: CASNGRSYEQYF.

A few counts support this clonotype. V usage is TRBV20-1 and J usage is TRBJ1-6, with a tentative D call TRBD1 (5 bases). Deletions cut 0 bases from V and 5 bases from J, with 11 bases between. This CDR3 spans 15 amino acids. CDR1 is DFQATT and CDR2 is SNEGSKA in the germline V gene (reference sequence). This chain's CDR3 is CSARDTGPNNSPLHF. In DNA form, the CDR3 reads TGCAGTGCTAGAGACACGGGACCTAATAATTCACCCCTCCACTTT.

This chain links TRBV29-1 with TRBJ2-7; 9 nucleotides align to TRBD1. V lost 4 bases, J lost 5 bases, and 15 bases stayed unmatched. The length of the CDR3 is 16 residues. Germline V gene lookup returns CDR1 SQVTM and CDR2 ANQGSEA. The CDR3 is CSVVVNEGQGGNEQYF. The CDR3 region has the DNA TGCAGCGTTGTGGTGAATGAGGGACAGGGAGGTAACGAGCAGTACTTC.

The rearrangement joins TRBV6-4 to TRBJ1-1; no clear D gene. This CDR3 comprises 13 residues. Trimming shortened V by 5 bases and J by 6 bases, and 13 bases separated the two germline ends. Germline CDR1 MRHNA, CDR2 SNTAGT. The CDR3 reads CASSLDGMAEAFF. The CDR3 DNA reads TGTGCCAGCAGTCTCGACGGGATGGCTGAAGCTTTCTTT.